The source of this T cell receptor (beta chain) is a study of CDR3 diversity in severe acne. CDR1 is SEHNR and CDR2 is FQNEAQ in the germline V gene (reference sequence). The J segment lost 4 bases and the V segment lost 4 bases, leaving 18 bases of the junction unmatched. The CDR3 has 20 residues. TCRdb re-called the PCR reads with MiXCR, one entry per CDR3 protein. The profile shows about 86,000 distinct CDR3 sequences, approximately 51% of them singletons. The sequence came from a male donor in good health, without acne. Sample: blood. This chain joins TRBV7-9 and TRBJ2-7, with 14 bases matching TRBD2. CDR3 nucleotides: TGTGCCAGCAGCTCCACCGACTATGGGACTAGCGGGAGTAACAGGTACGAGCAGTACTTC. Translation gives CASSSTDYGTSGSNRYEQYF. The full variable domain, with the rest looked up from reference TRBV7-9 and TRBJ2-7, is DTGVSQNPRHKITKRGQNVTFRCDPISEHNRLYWYRQTLGQGPEFLTYFQNEAQLEKSRLLSDRFSAERPKGSFSTLEIQRTEQGDSAMYLCASSSTDYGTSGSNRYEQYFGPGTRLTVT.